One sample yielded the 18 T cell receptor beta chains listed below, sequenced in a study of patients and donors after allogeneic stem cell transplantation. One entry per CDR3 protein, called by TCRdb with MiXCR from the RT-PCR reads. The data hold hundreds of thousands of distinct CDR3 sequences, with around 16% observed a single time. Sequencing input: blood, either unsorted or a sorted T cell fraction (not recorded which). Receptor source: a human donor who was either an allogeneic HSCT recipient or a stem cell or donor lymphocyte infusion donor (not recorded which). It is not recorded whose cells these are; they may come from a transplant donor.

This clonotype turned up a few times. The chain recombines TRBV19 with TRBJ1-2; D not resolved. The CDR3 loop spans 13 amino acids. CDR1 and CDR2 (germline): LNHDA, SQIVND (reference sequence). V dropped 5 bases and J dropped 0 bases, with 7 bases sitting between them. In DNA, the CDR3 is TGTGCCAGTAGTCGGCAGCCTAACTATGGCTACACCTTC. It translates to CASSRQPNYGYTF.

The table lists this clonotype with many counts. In nucleotides, the CDR3 is TGTGCCAGCAGTTTAATGGGACAGACCCAGTACTTC. Its translation is CASSLMGQTQYF. The J gene is TRBJ2-5, the V gene TRBV12-3 or TRBV12-4, with D perhaps matching TRBD1 or TRBD2 (5 bases each). The CDR3 is 12 amino acids. Trimming stripped 2 bases from V and 6 bases from J, with 7 bases between.

The J gene is TRBJ2-1, the V gene TRBV5-6; D gene ambiguous. The CDR3 length is 14 residues. Germline V CDR1 and CDR2: SGHDT, YYEEEE. V was trimmed by 4 bases and J by 6 bases, leaving 14 bases between them. The CDR3 DNA follows: TGTGCCAGCAGCGTGGGCCTTAGCCCCAATGAGCAGTTCTTC. This sequence encodes CASSVGLSPNEQFF. The full variable domain, completed using reference TRBV5-6 and TRBJ2-1, is DAGVTQSPTHLIKTRGQQVTLRCSPKSGHDTVSWYQQALGQGPQFIFQYYEEEERQRGNFPDRFSGHQFPNYSSELNVNALLLGDSALYLCASSVGLSPNEQFFGPGTRLTVL.

The CDR3 region has the DNA TGTGCCAGCGGGGATCGACTGAACACTGAAGCTTTCTTT. It yields the protein CASGDRLNTEAFF. V and J are TRBV12-3 or TRBV12-4 and TRBJ1-1; D not certain. The ends were cut back, 8 bases at V and 0 bases at J, with 10 bases in the middle. The CDR3 runs to 13 residues.

This clonotype has a handful of counts. The chain uses TRBV12-3 or TRBV12-4 and TRBJ1-4; D is unclear. The CDR3 runs to 14 residues. V lost 5 bases to trimming and J lost 0 bases, with 7 bases between them. In DNA, the CDR3 is TGTGCCAGCAGTCAGACCCCAACTAATGAAAAACTGTTTTTT. Its translation is CASSQTPTNEKLFF.

This clonotype showed up many times. The chain uses TRBV5-1 and TRBJ2-7, with D maybe TRBD1 (6 bases). The germline V gene encodes CDR1 SGHRS and CDR2 YFSETQ. There are 16 residues in the CDR3. With 4 bases removed from V and 2 bases from J, the gap between germline ends came to 19 bases. The chain's CDR3 is CASSHFSGTKAYEQYF. The CDR3 nucleotides read TGCGCCAGCAGCCACTTTTCCGGGACAAAGGCCTACGAGCAGTACTTC.

The V gene is TRBV25-1, the J gene TRBJ1-1; TRBD1 matches at 7 bases. The CDR3 spans 15 residues. Trimming took 6 bases from V and 3 from J; bases not matched to a gene: 10. Germline CDR1 and CDR2: MGHDK and SYGVNS. The CDR3 loop is CASRPTGVRDTEAFF. CDR3 nucleotide sequence: TGTGCCAGCAGACCCACAGGGGTACGGGACACTGAAGCTTTCTTT.

This clonotype was counted between two and nine times. The V call is TRBV7-2, the J call TRBJ2-3; no definite D call. The CDR3 totals 15 residues. Germline CDR1 is SGHTA and CDR2 is FQGNSA. Trimming left V 5 bases short and J 6 bases short, with 18 bases between. The CDR3 here is CASSPHTPRWDTQYF. In DNA form, the CDR3 reads TGTGCCAGCAGCCCACACACCCCACGCTGGGATACGCAGTATTTT.

The chain recombines TRBV30 with TRBJ2-3; no clear D gene. This CDR3 comprises 13 residues. The V end was cut by 3 bases, the J end by 7 bases, with 14 bases between. In germline, CDR1 is GTSNPN, CDR2 SVGIG (reference sequence). CDR3 region: CAWSVRADYTQYF. The CDR3 region has the DNA TGTGCCTGGAGCGTAAGGGCAGACTATACGCAGTATTTT.

This rearrangement joins TRBV12-3 or TRBV12-4 to TRBJ2-3; D tentatively reads TRBD1 or TRBD2 (5 bases each). Trimming stripped 6 bases from V and 0 bases from J, with 13 bases between. The CDR3 spans 15 residues. CDR3 loop: CASRLLRGSTDTQYF. In DNA, the CDR3 is TGTGCCAGCAGACTCCTTCGGGGCAGCACAGATACGCAGTATTTT.

The gene calls are TRBV5-1 and TRBJ2-2, with D possibly matching TRBD2 (6 bases). The CDR3 spans 16 residues. Germline loops: CDR1 SGHRS, CDR2 YFSETQ. Trimming pared 4 bases from V and 0 bases from J, leaving 13 bases between. As DNA, the CDR3 is TGCGCCAGCAGCCGCCGGGGGATCGCGAACACCGGGGAGCTGTTTTTT. Translated: CASSRRGIANTGELFF.

The rearrangement links TRBV28 to TRBJ2-1; unclear D gene. Germline CDR1 MDHEN, CDR2 SYDVKM. V dropped 7 bases and J dropped 0 bases, with 13 bases sitting between them. The CDR3 loop spans 15 amino acids. CDR3 protein: CASTPTVVSYNEQFF. The CDR3 DNA sequence: TGTGCCAGCACCCCCACCGTAGTCTCCTACAATGAGCAGTTCTTC.

This clonotype was detected a few times. V and J are TRBV27 and TRBJ1-2, with D possibly being TRBD1 (6 bases). Trimming cost V 2 bases and J 7 bases, with 14 bases left between them. CDR1 MNHEY and CDR2 SMNVEV come from the germline V gene (reference sequence). The CDR3 is 14 amino acids. In DNA, the CDR3 is TGTGCCAGCAGTTTAGAGGGGAACAGGGCTGGCTACACCTTC. It translates to CASSLEGNRAGYTF.

This clonotype showed up just a few times. The chain is built from TRBV5-1 and TRBJ2-7; the D is unclear. CDR1 is SGHRS, CDR2 YFSETQ, per germline. Between the trimmed V and J ends, which lost 2 bases and 5 bases, there was a span of 11 bases. This CDR3 contains 13 residues. This CDR3 is CASSFSLANEQYF. The DNA of the CDR3 is TGCGCCAGCAGCTTTTCCCTGGCGAACGAGCAGTACTTC. Full variable domain (rest looked up from reference TRBV5-1 and TRBJ2-7): KAGVTQTPRYLIKTRGQQVTLSCSPISGHRSVSWYQQTPGQGLQFLFEYFSETQRNKGNFPGRFSGRQFSNSRSEMNVSTLELGDSALYLCASSFSLANEQYFGPGTRLTVT.

This clonotype was seen repeatedly, ten times or more. The rearrangement uses TRBV5-1 and TRBJ2-5; 11 bases map to TRBD2. This CDR3 spans 17 amino acids. The V and J ends lost 1 base and 3 bases, in that order; junction bases with no gene match: 8. Germline V gene data show CDR1 as SGHRS and CDR2 as YFSETQ. For the CDR3, the DNA is TGCGCCAGCAGCTTGACGATCTCGGGACTAGCGGAAGAGACCCAGTACTTC. Amino acid sequence: CASSLTISGLAEETQYF.

This clonotype was seen once. The gene calls are TRBV5-1 and TRBJ2-3, with 12 bases that match TRBD2. CDR1 SGHRS and CDR2 YFSETQ come from the germline V gene. V shed 2 bases, J shed 3 bases, and the junction held 13 bases outside the gene matches. The CDR3 contains 19 residues. This chain's CDR3 is CASSFTTSGGRGGTDTQYF. In DNA form, the CDR3 reads TGCGCCAGCAGCTTCACCACTAGCGGGGGGCGAGGGGGGACAGATACGCAGTATTTT.

The chain recombines TRBV9 with TRBJ1-2; D not certain. Germline V CDR1 and CDR2: SGDLS, YYNGEE. The CDR3 spans 15 residues. The germline V and J ends were trimmed by 4 bases and 3 bases, with 16 bases remaining between them. The CDR3 sequence is CASSPRTGNHYGYTF. CDR3 bases: TGTGCCAGCAGCCCCCGGACCGGCAACCACTATGGCTACACCTTC.

This clonotype has only a few counts. The chain joins TRBV10-3 to TRBJ2-5, with D hard to call. CDR1 ENHRY and CDR2 SYGVKD come from the germline V gene. The ends were cut back, 1 base at V and 1 base at J, with 7 bases in the middle. The CDR3 has 14 amino acids. CDR3 region: CAISEWDSQETQYF. Here the CDR3 DNA reads TGTGCCATCAGTGAGTGGGATTCCCAAGAGACCCAGTACTTC.